This T cell receptor beta chain was captured by sequencing in a study of T cell changes during pregnancy in multiple sclerosis. The data were produced by immunoSEQ multiplex PCR, yet TCRdb's version contains in-frame clones alone and is incomplete. The sample lists around 67,000 clones; about 90% were seen once. The TCR comes from a female donor with multiple sclerosis, enrolled in a pregnancy study. Sequencing used peripheral blood, obtained in the first trimester of pregnancy.

The CDR3 DNA sequence: TGTGCCAGCAGCTTGCAGGGGGCAGATACGCAGTATTTT. Amino acids: CASSLQGADTQYF. This chain joins TRBV5-5 and TRBJ2-3; TRBD1 agrees at 7 bases. Unmatched junction bases numbered 0, after V lost 1 base and J lost 4 bases. Germline V gene data show CDR1 as SGHKS and CDR2 as YYEKEE (reference sequence). The length of the CDR3 is 13 residues.